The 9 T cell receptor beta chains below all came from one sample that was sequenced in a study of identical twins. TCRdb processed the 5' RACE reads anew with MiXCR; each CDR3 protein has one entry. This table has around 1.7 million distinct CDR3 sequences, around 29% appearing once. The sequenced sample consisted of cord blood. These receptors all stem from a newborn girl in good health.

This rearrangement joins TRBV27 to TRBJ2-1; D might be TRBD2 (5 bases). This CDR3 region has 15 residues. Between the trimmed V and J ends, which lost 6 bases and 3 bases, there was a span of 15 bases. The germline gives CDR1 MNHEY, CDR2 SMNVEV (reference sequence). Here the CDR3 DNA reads TGTGCCAGCAGACGCTTGTCGAGCGGCTACAATGAGCAGTTCTTC. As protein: CASRRLSSGYNEQFF.

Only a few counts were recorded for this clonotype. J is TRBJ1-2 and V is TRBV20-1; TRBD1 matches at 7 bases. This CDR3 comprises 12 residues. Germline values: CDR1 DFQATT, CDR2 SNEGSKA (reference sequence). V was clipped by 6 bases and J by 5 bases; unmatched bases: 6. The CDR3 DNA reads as TGCAGTGCCACAGGGGTTAGGTATGGCTACACCTTC. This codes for CSATGVRYGYTF.

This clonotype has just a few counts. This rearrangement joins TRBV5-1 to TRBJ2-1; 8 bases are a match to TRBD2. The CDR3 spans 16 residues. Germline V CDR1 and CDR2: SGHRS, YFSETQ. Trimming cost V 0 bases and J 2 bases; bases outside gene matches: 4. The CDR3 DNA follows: TGCGCCAGCAGCTTGGTGGGGCGGGAGGCCTACAATGAGCAGTTCTTC. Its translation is CASSLVGREAYNEQFF.

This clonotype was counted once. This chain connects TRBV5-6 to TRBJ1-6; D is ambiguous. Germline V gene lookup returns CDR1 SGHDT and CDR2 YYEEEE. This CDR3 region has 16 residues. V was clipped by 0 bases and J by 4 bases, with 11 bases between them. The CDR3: CASSLEREAYNSPLHF. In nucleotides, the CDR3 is TGTGCCAGCAGCTTGGAAAGGGAGGCATATAATTCACCCCTCCACTTT.

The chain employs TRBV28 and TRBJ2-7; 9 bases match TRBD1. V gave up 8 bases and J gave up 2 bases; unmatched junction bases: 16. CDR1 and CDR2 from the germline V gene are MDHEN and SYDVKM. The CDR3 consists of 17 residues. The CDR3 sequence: CASGANDRGYPAYEQYF. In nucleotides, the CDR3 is TGTGCCAGCGGTGCCAATGACAGGGGGTATCCAGCCTACGAGCAGTACTTC.

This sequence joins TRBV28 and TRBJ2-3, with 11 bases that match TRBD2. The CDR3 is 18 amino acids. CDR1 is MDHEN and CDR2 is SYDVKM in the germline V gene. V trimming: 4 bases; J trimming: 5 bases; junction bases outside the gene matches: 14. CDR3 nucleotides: TGTGCCAGCAGTTCGCCGGGACTAGCGGCAAAAGCCCTAGATACGCAGTATTTT. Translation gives CASSSPGLAAKALDTQYF.

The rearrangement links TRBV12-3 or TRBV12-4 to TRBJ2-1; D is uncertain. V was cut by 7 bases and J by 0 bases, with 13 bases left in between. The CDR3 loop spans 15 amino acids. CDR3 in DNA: TGTGCCAGCACCTCTTACGAGCGCTCCTACAATGAGCAGTTCTTC. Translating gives CASTSYERSYNEQFF.

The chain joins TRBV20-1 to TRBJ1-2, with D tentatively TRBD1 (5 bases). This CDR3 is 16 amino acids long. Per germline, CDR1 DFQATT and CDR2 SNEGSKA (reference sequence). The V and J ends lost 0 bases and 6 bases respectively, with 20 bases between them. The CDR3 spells CSARDNTIWGRDGYTF. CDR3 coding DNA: TGCAGTGCTAGAGATAACACTATTTGGGGCAGGGATGGCTACACCTTC.

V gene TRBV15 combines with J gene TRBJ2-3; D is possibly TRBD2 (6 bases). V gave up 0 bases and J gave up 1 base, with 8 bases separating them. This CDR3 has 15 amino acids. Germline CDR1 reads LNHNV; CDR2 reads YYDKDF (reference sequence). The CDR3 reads CATSREAGRTDTQYF. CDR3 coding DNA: TGTGCCACCAGCAGAGAAGCGGGCCGCACAGATACGCAGTATTTT.